These 15 T cell receptor beta chains originate from one sample sequenced in a study of CD8+ T cells in alopecia areata. Isolated RNA was reverse transcribed into cDNA used as the sequencing template. Only in-frame clones appear in the TCRdb table, and some are missing; sequencing was by immunoSEQ multiplex PCR. The sample consists of hundreds of thousands of clones, 50% to 60% of them appearing once. The source was CD4+ T cells sorted from blood, collected at week 0. Receptor source: a human donor with alopecia areata.

V usage is TRBV30 and J usage is TRBJ1-5; TRBD1 agrees at 8 bases. The germline CDR1 and CDR2 sequences are GTSNPN and SVGIG (reference sequence). The CDR3 totals 14 residues. V gave up 2 bases and J gave up 7 bases; unmatched junction bases: 7. The CDR3 loop reads CAWSTSGGRQPQHF. The CDR3 DNA follows: TGTGCCTGGAGTACGTCAGGGGGCCGCCAGCCCCAGCATTTT.

CDR3 in amino acids: CASSLGQPTDTQYF. DNA of the CDR3: TGTGCCAGTAGCTTGGGACAGCCCACAGATACGCAGTATTTT. The V gene is TRBV19, the J gene TRBJ2-3; 7 bases are shared with TRBD1. Germline V gene data show CDR1 as LNHDA and CDR2 as SQIVND (reference sequence). The CDR3 has 14 residues. V gave up 6 bases and J gave up 2 bases; unmatched junction bases: 5.

This clone has only a few counts. The DNA of the CDR3 is TGTGCCAGCAGCTTTCCGGGGCGGTGGGACGGCGGGAGCACAGATACGCAGTATTTT. Residues: CASSFPGRWDGGSTDTQYF. The chain combines TRBV5-4 with TRBJ2-3; D is possibly TRBD1 or TRBD2 (5 bases each). There are 19 residues in the CDR3. Germline V gene sequence: CDR1 SGHNT, CDR2 YYREEE (reference sequence). Trimming shortened V by 2 bases and J by 0 bases, and 22 bases separated the two germline ends. The full variable domain, in which reference TRBV5-4 and TRBJ2-3 provide the parts outside the CDR3, is ETGVTQSPTHLIKTRGQQVTLRCSSQSGHNTVSWYQQALGQGPQFIFQYYREEENGRGNFPPRFSGLQFPNYSSELNVNALELDDSALYLCASSFPGRWDGGSTDTQYFGPGTRLTVL.

This clone has just a few counts. The rearrangement joins TRBV29-1 to TRBJ2-1, with 9 positions matching TRBD2. J was trimmed by 6 bases and V by 4 bases; bases with no gene match: 4. This CDR3 spans 13 amino acids. Germline V lookup: CDR1 SQVTM, CDR2 ANQGSEA. The CDR3 bases are TGCAGCGTTGTAGGACTAGCGACCAATGAGCAGTTCTTC. Protein sequence: CSVVGLATNEQFF.

This clone came up once. The V call is TRBV29-1, the J call TRBJ1-2; D is unclear. The CDR3 extends over 12 amino acids. V gave up 4 bases and J gave up 3 bases, with 9 bases separating them. Germline-derived CDR1 and CDR2 are SQVTM and ANQGSEA. The CDR3: CSVATVDYGYTF. For the CDR3, the DNA is TGCAGCGTTGCTACGGTTGACTATGGCTACACCTTC. Drawing the rest from reference TRBV29-1 and TRBJ1-2, the complete variable domain is SAVISQKPSRDICQRGTSLTIQCQVDSQVTMMFWYRQQPGQSLTLIATANQGSEATYESGFVIDKFPISRPNLTFSTLTVSNMSPEDSSIYLCSVATVDYGYTFGSGTRLTVV.

This clone was observed a few times. V usage is TRBV18 and J usage is TRBJ2-3, with unresolved D. The V and J ends lost 3 bases and 0 bases respectively, with 10 bases between them. The CDR3 length is 15 residues. Germline V gives CDR1 KGHSH, CDR2 LQKENI. Here the CDR3 DNA reads TGTGCCAGCTCACCGATGGCCCCTAGCACAGATACGCAGTATTTT. Its translation: CASSPMAPSTDTQYF.

V usage is TRBV30 and J usage is TRBJ1-1; D remains unclear. CDR1 and CDR2 from the germline V gene are GTSNPN and SVGIG (reference sequence). V shed 5 bases and J shed 1 base, with 14 bases lying between them. This CDR3 contains 14 residues. CDR3 region: CAWGRDTRNTEAFF. The CDR3 DNA reads TGTGCCTGGGGACGAGACACTAGGAACACTGAAGCTTTCTTT.

The chain couples TRBV30 to TRBJ1-6, with a weak D call TRBD1 (5 bases). The CDR3 is 15 amino acids. Trimming took off 4 bases at V and 9 bases at J, with 19 bases between the two ends. Germline V CDR1 and CDR2: GTSNPN, SVGIG (reference sequence). The CDR3 DNA is TGTGCCTGGAAAACAGGAGGATTAGCTGGTTCACCCCTCCACTTT. Its translation is CAWKTGGLAGSPLHF. Full variable domain (missing parts from reference TRBV30 and TRBJ1-6): SQTIHQWPATLVQPVGSPLSLECTVEGTSNPNLYWYRQAAGRGLQLLFYSVGIGQISSEVPQNLSASRPQDRQFILSSKKLLLSDSGFYLCAWKTGGLAGSPLHFGNGTRLTVT.

The chain has TRBV7-2 and TRBJ1-5, with D hard to call. The germline V gene encodes CDR1 SGHTA and CDR2 FQGNSA. CDR3 size: 12 residues. Trimming shortened V by 1 base and J by 7 bases, and 5 bases separated the two germline ends. CDR3 nucleotide sequence: TGTGCCAGCAGCTTAGAGGGCCAGCCCCAGCATTTT. Translated, it gives CASSLEGQPQHF.

The chain joins TRBV20-1 to TRBJ1-2; D is uncertain. V lost 3 bases and J lost 7, with 9 bases in between. The CDR3 is 11 residues long. The germline gives CDR1 DFQATT, CDR2 SNEGSKA (reference sequence). CDR3 bases: TGCAGTGCTAGCACTTCTCTTGGCTACACCTTC. Its translation is CSASTSLGYTF.

This clone has more than one count but fewer than ten. The chain combines TRBV7-9 with TRBJ2-1; 9 positions match TRBD1. Germline CDR1 reads SEHNR; CDR2 reads FQNEAQ (reference sequence). V shed 5 bases and J 7 bases; nucleotides not matched to a gene: 9. This CDR3 region has 15 residues. CDR3 protein: CASSTHRDRENEQFF. CDR3 bases: TGTGCCAGCAGCACCCACCGGGACAGGGAGAATGAGCAGTTCTTC. Filled out from reference TRBV7-9 and TRBJ2-1, the complete variable domain reads DTGVSQNPRHKITKRGQNVTFRCDPISEHNRLYWYRQTLGQGPEFLTYFQNEAQLEKSRLLSDRFSAERPKGSFSTLEIQRTEQGDSAMYLCASSTHRDRENEQFFGPGTRLTVL.

The CDR3 protein is CASSPTDMGFVTGELFF. The CDR3 DNA sequence: TGCGCCAGCAGCCCGACCGACATGGGTTTTGTGACCGGGGAGCTGTTTTTT. V and J are TRBV4-1 and TRBJ2-2; D gene ambiguous. Germline V gives CDR1 MGHRA, CDR2 YSYEKL. CDR3 length: 17 amino acids. The ends were cut back, 4 bases at V and 5 bases at J, with 20 bases in the middle.

The rearrangement joins TRBV29-1 to TRBJ2-3; D is uncertain. Trimming pared 4 bases from V and 0 bases from J, leaving 14 bases between. The CDR3 sequence is 15 residues long. CDR1 SQVTM and CDR2 ANQGSEA come from the germline V gene. The CDR3: CSVGHADPSTDTQYF. DNA for the CDR3: TGCAGCGTTGGGCACGCGGATCCTAGCACAGATACGCAGTATTTT.

The rearrangement joins TRBV5-1 to TRBJ1-1, with 7 bases that match TRBD1. The CDR3 length is 14 residues. V dropped 0 bases and J dropped 6; count of bases not matched to a gene: 5. Germline V lookup: CDR1 SGHRS, CDR2 YFSETQ. The CDR3 reads CASSLDGTVAEAFF. In nucleotides, the CDR3 is TGCGCCAGCAGCTTGGATGGGACAGTCGCTGAAGCTTTCTTT.

The chain has TRBV29-1 and TRBJ2-7; D gene uncertain. Per germline, CDR1 SQVTM and CDR2 ANQGSEA. This CDR3 has 12 residues. V lost 5 bases to trimming and J lost 0 bases, with 8 bases between them. The CDR3 reads CSVSNFSYEQYF. The CDR3, as DNA: TGCAGCGTTAGCAATTTCTCCTACGAGCAGTACTTC.